These 9 T cell receptor beta chains share one sample of origin, sequenced in a study of blood T cell repertoires in COVID-19. Clones were read by immunoSEQ multiplex PCR, and TCRdb kept only the in-frame ones, dropping some. Counted here are 200,000 to 300,000 clones, around four fifths occurring once; the ten biggest clones make up around an eighth. The sample comprised peripheral blood. The receptors come from a woman in her sixties with active or convalescent COVID-19.

The rearrangement links TRBV19 to TRBJ1-2; D gene ambiguous. Germline V CDR1 and CDR2: LNHDA, SQIVND (reference sequence). V lost 3 bases to trimming and J lost 1 base, with 9 bases between them. The CDR3 covers 14 residues. The CDR3 loop is CASSMGQDNYGYTF. CDR3 nucleotide sequence: TGTGCCAGTAGTATGGGTCAGGATAACTATGGCTACACCTTC.

The V call is TRBV11-2, the J call TRBJ2-4; 12 bases align to TRBD2. CDR1 and CDR2 (germline): SGHAT, FQNNGV. The CDR3 has 17 amino acids. V lost 4 bases and J lost 3; bases outside the gene matches: 7. The DNA of the CDR3 is TGTGCCAGCAGCTCCTGGACTAGCGGGACTAACAAAAACATTCAGTACTTC. Amino acid sequence: CASSSWTSGTNKNIQYF.

The chain recombines TRBV14 with TRBJ2-5; unclear D gene. Trimming left V 5 bases short and J 7 bases short, with 11 bases between. The V gene's germline CDR1 is SGHDN and CDR2 FVKESK. This CDR3 has 12 residues. The CDR3 nucleotides read TGTGCCAGCAGCACTCTTTACGGGACCCAGTACTTC. It specifies CASSTLYGTQYF.

The gene calls are TRBV19 and TRBJ2-7; 10 bases line up with TRBD1. V trimming: 5 bases; J trimming: 7 bases; junction bases outside the gene matches: 11. The CDR3 runs to 15 residues. Germline lookup yields CDR1 LNHDA and CDR2 SQIVND (reference sequence). CDR3 sequence: CASSGPGQGRREQYF. The CDR3 region has the DNA TGTGCCAGTAGTGGCCCGGGACAGGGGAGAAGGGAGCAGTACTTC.

The table lists this clone with a few counts. The CDR3 reads CASSLGSGGRYNEQFF. The CDR3 DNA is TGCGCCAGCAGCTTGGGGAGCGGGGGGCGATACAATGAGCAGTTCTTC. The chain joins TRBV5-1 to TRBJ2-1; 9 bases align to TRBD2. From germline, CDR1 is SGHRS and CDR2 YFSETQ. Trimming cost V 0 bases and J 4 bases; bases outside gene matches: 5. The CDR3 is 16 amino acids.

J is TRBJ1-1 and V is TRBV19; D may be TRBD1 (5 bases). There are 14 residues in the CDR3. Germline V gene lookup returns CDR1 LNHDA and CDR2 SQIVND (reference sequence). V dropped 4 bases and J dropped 0 bases, with 9 bases sitting between them. Written as DNA, the CDR3 is TGTGCCAGTAGTAAGGGGCGCCTGAACACTGAAGCTTTCTTT. Translating it yields CASSKGRLNTEAFF.

The genes are TRBV7-3 and TRBJ2-1; TRBD2 matches at 8 bases. The V gene's germline CDR1 is SGHTA and CDR2 FQGTGA. V shed 5 bases, J shed 5 bases, and the junction held 8 bases outside the gene matches. There are 15 residues in the CDR3. The CDR3 DNA follows: TGTGCCAGCAGCCCCTCGGGGGGGGGCCACAATGAGCAGTTCTTC. It codes for CASSPSGGGHNEQFF. Together with reference TRBV7-3 and TRBJ2-1, the CDR3 gives the full variable domain: GAGVSQTPSNKVTEKGKYVELRCDPISGHTALYWYRQSLGQGPEFLIYFQGTGAADDSGLPNDRFFAVRPEGSVSTLKIQRTERGDSAVYLCASSPSGGGHNEQFFGPGTRLTVL.

The chain employs TRBV27 and TRBJ2-7, with 7 nucleotides matching TRBD2. The CDR3 has 13 residues. The V segment lost 2 bases and the J segment 8 bases; nucleotides outside the gene matches: 6. The germline gives CDR1 MNHEY, CDR2 SMNVEV (reference sequence). DNA of the CDR3: TGTGCCAGCAGTTTAGGGGGGGGTTCGAAGCAGTACTTC. Translated, it gives CASSLGGGSKQYF.

This sequence joins TRBV7-2 and TRBJ2-5; TRBD1 matches 10 bases. The germline V gene has CDR1 SGHTA and CDR2 FQGNSA. V gave up 6 bases and J gave up 5 bases; unmatched junction bases: 3. The CDR3 contains 13 residues. This CDR3 reads CASRTGGGETQYF. CDR3 bases: TGTGCCAGCAGGACAGGGGGCGGGGAGACCCAGTACTTC.